Described below is a single T cell receptor (beta chain) sequence and its context. The antigen is undetermined. Trimming removed 2 bases from V and 4 bases from J, with 15 bases in between. The CDR3 loop spans 16 amino acids. Germline values: CDR1 LGHNT, CDR2 FRNRAP. Clones were sequenced by immunoSEQ multiplex PCR, and TCRdb holds only the in-frame ones, with some missing. The table includes some 93,000 clones, roughly nine tenths detected once. This sample stems from a study of graft-versus-host responses after intestinal transplantation. Study overall: Isolated intestinal, liver-intestinal, or multivisceral transplants had been given to the recipients. Among the recipients, all got anti-thymocyte globulin induction and then tacrolimus and steroids for about 3 years. The study's findings and limits: Graft-versus-host to host-versus-graft clonal ratios in allografts were high in patients with graft-donor T cell macrochimerism.

This chain joins TRBV12-5 and TRBJ2-1; tentatively, D is TRBD1 (5 bases). The source material was unstimulated CD8+ T cells sorted from spleen or lymph node cells, sampled before intestinal transplant. This TCR came from a human donor who received an intestinal transplant. The CDR3 DNA is TGTGCTAGTGGTTTGACCCGGACAAAAAGATACAATGAGCAGTTCTTC. This codes for CASGLTRTKRYNEQFF.